Here is one T cell receptor (beta chain) with its context. The germline V gene encodes CDR1 LNHDA and CDR2 SQIVND (reference sequence). V was pared by 7 bases and J by 0 bases, with 16 bases between. The CDR3 is 16 amino acids. This record comes from a study of shared clonotypes between healthy human individuals. Template for every sorted-subset replicate PCR totaled about 0.2 ug DNA, 25,000 to 30,000 T cell genomes. Generated by immunoSEQ multiplex PCR, the TCRdb table keeps only in-frame clones and is missing some. The table records a few million clones, 85% to 95% of them present only once. This receptor was identified in a man aged 18 to 35 in good health. The V call is TRBV19, the J call TRBJ1-5; possibly TRBD1 for D (5 bases). Sequencing was done on a sample of naive CD4+ T cells sorted from blood. Subset reported: CD45RA+ positively selected. The CDR3 is CASTTPGGYSNQPQHF. The CDR3, as DNA: TGTGCCAGTACCACGCCGGGGGGATATAGCAATCAGCCCCAGCATTTT.